This entry features one T cell receptor (beta chain) sequence. Antigen: not known. The entry originates in a study of T cell responses to AZD1222 COVID-19 vaccine. General study results and limits: It should be noted that donors were predominantly white British and more often female, and clonal diversity was possibly underestimated. Repertoire sampling occurred only after the peak T cell response. At study baseline, merely over 5 AZD1222 recipients were seropositive.

Some clones are missing from TCRdb's copy, which holds only in-frame ones; the method was immunoSEQ multiplex PCR. The sample has about 130,000 clones, roughly 87% seen once. The CDR3 consists of 16 residues. The germline V gene encodes CDR1 MDHEN and CDR2 SYDVKM. Trimming took 5 bases from V and 4 from J, leaving 20 bases between them. The chain joins TRBV28 to TRBJ1-2; D possibly corresponds to TRBD1 (5 bases). The TCR sequence derives from an adult in good health. The sample was peripheral blood, taken on day 0 of AZD1222 vaccination. CDR3 nucleotides: TGTGCCAGCAGTAATCCCGCGGGGGTTCTACCCTATGGCTACACCTTC. Residues: CASSNPAGVLPYGYTF.